The 22 T cell receptor beta chains given below trace back to one sample, sequenced in a study of glioma-infiltrating T cells after dendritic cell vaccination. Profiled with immunoSEQ multiplex PCR; TCRdb holds only in-frame clones, not every one. The data contain tens of thousands of clones, 87% of them singletons. Time point: after dendritic cell vaccination, including at tumor progression/relapse. The sequencing here drew on blood, taken after dendritic cell vaccination. All receptors come from a human donor with glioblastoma.

V usage is TRBV5-6 and J usage is TRBJ2-3; 7 nucleotides agree with TRBD2. Looked up from germline, CDR1 is SGHDT and CDR2 is YYEEEE. The CDR3 runs to 16 residues. With V trimmed by 1 base and J by 2 bases, 7 bases remained unmatched. The CDR3 DNA follows: TGTGCCAGCAGCTTGATCCAGCGGGGTTTCACAGATACGCAGTATTTT. Translated, it gives CASSLIQRGFTDTQYF.

This clone was seen only once. The chain recombines TRBV6-5 with TRBJ2-2; no definite D call. Germline V gene data show CDR1 as MNHEY and CDR2 as SVGAGI. CDR3 length equals 14 residues. V gave up 2 bases and J gave up 13 bases, with 17 bases separating them. CDR3 residues: CASSYETGSRWLFF. The CDR3 coding sequence is TGTGCCAGCAGTTACGAGACGGGTTCGAGATGGCTGTTTTTT.

The chain is built from TRBV1 and TRBJ2-5; TRBD2 is the table's D call, not checked against the DNA. TRBV1 is a recognized pseudogene. The CDR3 loop spans 16 amino acids. CDR3 amino acids: CTSSQDGLAGGETQYF. CDR3 nucleotides: TGCACCAGCAGCCAAGATGGACTAGCGGGGGGGGAGACCCAGTACTTC.

There are a few counts of this clone. The rearrangement links TRBV4-1 to TRBJ1-1, with 7 bases matching TRBD1. This CDR3 contains 15 residues. V trimming: 3 bases; J trimming: 1 base; junction bases outside the gene matches: 5. The germline CDR1 and CDR2 sequences are MGHRA and YSYEKL. The CDR3 bases are TGCGCCAGCAGCCATACAGGGGTTGCGAACACTGAAGCTTTCTTT. The encoded protein is CASSHTGVANTEAFF.

CDR3 in DNA: TGCGCCAGCAGCTTGACCAGCGACGAAAAACTGTTTTTT. Translating it yields CASSLTSDEKLFF. The chain has TRBV5-1 and TRBJ1-4; D is undetermined. The CDR3 loop spans 13 amino acids. Deletions cut 1 base from V and 8 bases from J, with 9 bases between. Germline V gives CDR1 SGHRS, CDR2 YFSETQ. The full variable domain, rest sourced from reference TRBV5-1 and TRBJ1-4, is KAGVTQTPRYLIKTRGQQVTLSCSPISGHRSVSWYQQTPGQGLQFLFEYFSETQRNKGNFPGRFSGRQFSNSRSEMNVSTLELGDSALYLCASSLTSDEKLFFGSGTQLSVL.

CDR3 region: CASSLWTISNQPQHF. The CDR3 DNA is TGTGCCAGCAGCTTATGGACAATCAGCAATCAGCCCCAGCATTTT. The V and J genes are TRBV7-8 and TRBJ1-5; D is possibly TRBD1 (5 bases). Germline V gene lookup returns CDR1 SGHVS and CDR2 FQNEAQ. Trimming removed 2 bases at V and 1 base at J, with 9 bases between. The CDR3 is 15 amino acids.

The chain uses TRBV4-1 and TRBJ2-3, with TRBD2 matching over 8 bases. V shed 4 bases, J shed 4 bases, and the junction held 7 bases outside the gene matches. The CDR3 has 15 residues. In germline, CDR1 is MGHRA, CDR2 YSYEKL. The CDR3 DNA reads TGCGCCAGCAGCCCGAGGACTAGCCGCGCAGATACGCAGTATTTT. It encodes CASSPRTSRADTQYF.

The chain uses TRBV5-1 and TRBJ2-5, with 8 bases matching TRBD2. The CDR3 loop spans 15 amino acids. Looked up from germline, CDR1 is SGHRS and CDR2 is YFSETQ. V shed 0 bases, J shed 2 bases, and the junction held 3 bases outside the gene matches. In nucleotides, the CDR3 is TGCGCCAGCAGCTTGGTGGCGGGGGGACAAGAGACCCAGTACTTC. Protein: CASSLVAGGQETQYF.

The rearrangement uses TRBV10-3 and TRBJ2-1; TRBD2 matches at 10 bases. CDR1 and CDR2 (germline): ENHRY, SYGVKD. CDR3 length: 13 residues. Trimming took 9 bases from V and 15 from J; bases not matched to a gene: 14. The DNA for the CDR3 is TGTGCCATAGGACTAGCGGATTCTGAGCCTACGTTCTTC. The encoded protein is CAIGLADSEPTFF.

The genes are TRBV7-2 and TRBJ2-5; 10 bases match TRBD2. Per germline, CDR1 SGHTA and CDR2 FQGNSA. With 1 base clipped from V and 5 bases from J, the junction kept 7 bases outside the gene matches. CDR3 length: 16 amino acids. CDR3 region: CASSLGVAGGSETQYF. The CDR3 region has the DNA TGTGCCAGCAGCTTAGGGGTAGCGGGGGGTTCGGAGACCCAGTACTTC.

This chain joins TRBV28 and TRBJ2-7; perhaps TRBD1 as D (5 bases). The CDR3 consists of 12 residues. CDR1 and CDR2 (germline): MDHEN, SYDVKM. V gave up 5 bases and J gave up 4 bases, with 9 bases separating them. DNA of the CDR3: TGTGCCAGCAGTCCCCAGGGATACGAGCAGTACTTC. It translates to CASSPQGYEQYF.

The V gene is TRBV6-1, the J gene TRBJ2-7; 7 bases agree with TRBD2. Germline CDR1 MNHNS, CDR2 SASEGT. V was clipped by 5 bases and J by 0 bases; unmatched bases: 4. The CDR3 consists of 14 residues. The CDR3 reads CASSLSGYSYEQYF. The CDR3 DNA reads TGTGCCAGCAGTCTTAGCGGGTACTCCTACGAGCAGTACTTC.

This clone was seen a single time. The chain is built from TRBV29-1 and TRBJ2-7; TRBD2 matches 11 bases. CDR1 and CDR2 from the germline V gene are SQVTM and ANQGSEA. The J segment lost 1 base and the V segment lost 4 bases, leaving 6 bases of the junction unmatched. The CDR3 sequence is 15 residues long. CDR3 nucleotide sequence: TGCAGCGTTGTATATAGGACTAGCGGGTCCTACGAGCAGTACTTC. Translation: CSVVYRTSGSYEQYF.

The gene calls are TRBV6-6 and TRBJ2-1; 7 bases agree with TRBD2. The CDR3 has 13 residues. Germline V gene sequence: CDR1 MNHNY, CDR2 SVGAGI (reference sequence). Trimming at V came to 4 bases and at J to 8 bases, leaving 5 bases not matched to a gene. In DNA form, the CDR3 reads TGTGCCAGCAGTTTGCGGGGGATAGATGAGCAGTTCTTC. This sequence encodes CASSLRGIDEQFF.

The J gene is TRBJ2-1, the V gene TRBV4-3; D may be TRBD2 (6 bases). Deletions cut 4 bases from V and 9 bases from J, with 16 bases between. This CDR3 has 14 residues. CDR1 is LGHNA, CDR2 YSLEER, per germline. CDR3 sequence (DNA): TGCGCCAGCAGCCTAACCGGGAGCCACGGTGAGCAGTTCTTC. This codes for CASSLTGSHGEQFF.

The chain carries TRBV2 and TRBJ2-7; 8 nucleotides line up with TRBD2. The V gene end was trimmed by 11 bases and the J gene end by 0 bases; junction bases not matched to a gene: 3. Germline loops: CDR1 SNHLY, CDR2 FYNNEI. This CDR3 contains 12 residues. CDR3 protein: CAGGGTSYEQYF. The CDR3 region has the DNA TGTGCCGGCGGGGGGACCTCCTACGAGCAGTACTTC.

The chain joins TRBV12-5 to TRBJ1-3, with TRBD1 as a possible D gene (6 bases). The CDR3 length is 14 residues. Germline loops: CDR1 LGHNT, CDR2 FRNRAP. Trimming removed 5 bases from V and 0 bases from J, with 8 bases in between. CDR3 coding DNA: TGTGCTAGTGGTACAGGGAACTCTGGAAACACCATATATTTT. It codes for CASGTGNSGNTIYF.

The sample holds a few counts of this clone. J is TRBJ2-1 and V is TRBV11-3; D call uncertain. V was clipped by 0 bases and J by 8 bases, with 11 bases between them. CDR3 length: 14 residues. The V gene's germline CDR1 is SGHNT and CDR2 YENEEA. CDR3 sequence reads: CASSLEQAAYEQFF. Here the CDR3 DNA reads TGTGCCAGCAGCTTAGAGCAGGCCGCCTATGAGCAGTTCTTC.

The V gene is TRBV7-3, the J gene TRBJ2-3, with TRBD1 matching 8 bases. Trimming cost V 5 bases and J 7 bases; bases outside gene matches: 20. CDR1 and CDR2 (germline): SGHTA, FQGTGA. This CDR3 contains 18 residues. In nucleotides, the CDR3 is TGTGCCAGCAGCGCCACCGGGACAGGTCCCTCTGAAGTCTATACGCAGTATTTT. As protein: CASSATGTGPSEVYTQYF. Full variable domain (missing parts from reference TRBV7-3 and TRBJ2-3): GAGVSQTPSNKVTEKGKYVELRCDPISGHTALYWYRQSLGQGPEFLIYFQGTGAADDSGLPNDRFFAVRPEGSVSTLKIQRTERGDSAVYLCASSATGTGPSEVYTQYFGPGTRLTVL.

For the CDR3, the DNA is TGCGCCAGCAGCTCCCCCGGGACAGGGGCAATTGATACGCAGTATTTT. It codes for CASSSPGTGAIDTQYF. The rearrangement uses TRBV5-1 and TRBJ2-3; 10 nucleotides align to TRBD1. Trimming removed 3 bases from V and 6 bases from J; junction bases left unmatched: 10. Germline CDR1 SGHRS, CDR2 YFSETQ. This CDR3 comprises 16 residues.

V gene TRBV7-9 combines with J gene TRBJ2-3, with D hard to call. V was cut by 0 bases and J by 2 bases, with 9 bases left in between. This CDR3 spans 15 amino acids. Germline loops: CDR1 SEHNR, CDR2 FQNEAQ (reference sequence). CDR3 loop: CASSLARSVTDTQYF. The CDR3 nucleotides are TGTGCCAGCAGCTTAGCCCGGTCGGTCACAGATACGCAGTATTTT. Using reference TRBV7-9 and TRBJ2-3 for the parts outside the CDR3, the full variable domain is DTGVSQNPRHKITKRGQNVTFRCDPISEHNRLYWYRQTLGQGPEFLTYFQNEAQLEKSRLLSDRFSAERPKGSFSTLEIQRTEQGDSAMYLCASSLARSVTDTQYFGPGTRLTVL.

J is TRBJ2-1 and V is TRBV5-1, with 16 bases lining up with TRBD2. CDR3 size: 18 residues. Germline CDR1 and CDR2: SGHRS and YFSETQ. The trim removed 2 bases at V and 2 bases at J, leaving 4 bases unmatched. The CDR3 here is CASSFGTSGGGPYNEQFF. CDR3 nucleotides: TGCGCCAGCAGCTTTGGGACTAGCGGGGGGGGACCCTACAATGAGCAGTTCTTC.